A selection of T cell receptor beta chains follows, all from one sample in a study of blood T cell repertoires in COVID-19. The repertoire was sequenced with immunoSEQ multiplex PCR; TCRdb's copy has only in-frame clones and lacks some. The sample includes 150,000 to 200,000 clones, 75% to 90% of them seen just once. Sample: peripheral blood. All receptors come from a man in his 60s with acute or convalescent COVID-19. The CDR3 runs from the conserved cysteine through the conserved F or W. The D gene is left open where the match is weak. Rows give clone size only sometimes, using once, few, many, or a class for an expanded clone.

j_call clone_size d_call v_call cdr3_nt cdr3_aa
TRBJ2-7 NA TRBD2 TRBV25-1 TGTGCCAGCAGTGATCTTGGGACTAGCGGGTTCAGTACCTACGAGCAGTACTTC CASSDLGTSGFSTYEQYF
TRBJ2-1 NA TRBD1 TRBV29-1 TGCAGCGAGGGACAGGGCCCCTACAATGAGCAGTTCTTC CSEGQGPYNEQFF
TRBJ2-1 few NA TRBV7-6 TGTGCCAGCAGCTTTCGCCTAGCGACTTACAATGAGCAGTTCTTC CASSFRLATYNEQFF
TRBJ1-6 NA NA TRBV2 TGTGCCAGCACCCCCGAGAGACAAATAAATTCACCCCTCCACTTT CASTPERQINSPLHF
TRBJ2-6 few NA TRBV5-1 TGCGCCAGCAGCTTGGGACAGTACTCTGGGGCCAACGTCCTGACTTTC CASSLGQYSGANVLTF
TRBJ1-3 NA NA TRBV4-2 TGTGCCAGCAGTCCCGCGTTTGGACAGTCTGGAAACACCATATATTTT CASSPAFGQSGNTIYF
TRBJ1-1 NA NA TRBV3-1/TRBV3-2 TGTGCCAGCAGCCGGAGTTCCGGGGGACACACTGAAGCTTTCTTT CASSRSSGGHTEAFF
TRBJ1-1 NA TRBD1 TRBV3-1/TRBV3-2 TGTGCCAGCAGCCAACCACGGACAGGTTCGAACACTGAAGCTTTCTTT CASSQPRTGSNTEAFF
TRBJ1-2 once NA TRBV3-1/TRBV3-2 TGTGCCAGCAGCCAAGATCCCGGAGGCCAGACCTATGGCTACACCTTC CASSQDPGGQTYGYTF
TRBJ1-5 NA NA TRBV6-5 TGTGCCAGCCAACAGGGATATCAGCCCCAGCATTTT CASQQGYQPQHF
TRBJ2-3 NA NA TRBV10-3 TGTGCCATCAGGACAGCAGATACGCAGTATTTT CAIRTADTQYF
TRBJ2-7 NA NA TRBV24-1 TGTGCCACCAGTGCTTCCGGGACACTTAACGAGCAGTACTTC CATSASGTLNEQYF
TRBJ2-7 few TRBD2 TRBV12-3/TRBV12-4 TGTGCCAGCAACTTTAGCGGGAGTTACGAGCAGTACTTC CASNFSGSYEQYF
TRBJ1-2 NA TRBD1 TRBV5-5 TGTGCCAGCAGCTCGGGACAGGGAACTCACTATGGCTACACCTTC CASSSGQGTHYGYTF
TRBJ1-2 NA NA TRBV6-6 TGTGCCAGCAGTTACGCAGGGATGGATGGCTACACCTTC CASSYAGMDGYTF
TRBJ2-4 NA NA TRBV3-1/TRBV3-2 TGTGCCAGCACTTCTACCCGGGTGCTAGCCAAAAACATTCAGTACTTC CASTSTRVLAKNIQYF
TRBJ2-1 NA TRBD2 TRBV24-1 TGTGCCACCAGTGAGCCTAGCGGGTCCTACAATGAGCAGTTCTTC CATSEPSGSYNEQFF
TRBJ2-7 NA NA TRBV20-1 TGCAGTGCTAGTAAACTCTACGAGCAGTACTTC CSASKLYEQYF
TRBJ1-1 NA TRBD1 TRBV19 TGTGCCAGTAGTAAGCAGGGGGACACTGAAGCTTTCTTT CASSKQGDTEAFF
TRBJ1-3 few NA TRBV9 TGTGCCAGCAGCGTAGCTACCCGAAACACCATATATTTT CASSVATRNTIYF
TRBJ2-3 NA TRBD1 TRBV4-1 TGCGCCAGCAGCCAAGATGGGACAGGGGGCCCCCCGCCCACAGATACGCAGTATTTT CASSQDGTGGPPPTDTQYF
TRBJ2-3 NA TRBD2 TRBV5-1 TGCGCCAGCAGCGGAACTAGCGGGGGGGCCTCATATACGCAGTATTTT CASSGTSGGASYTQYF
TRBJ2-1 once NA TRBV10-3 TGTGCCATCAGTGAGTACGAGGGATACAATGAGCAGTTCTTC CAISEYEGYNEQFF
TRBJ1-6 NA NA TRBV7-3 TGTGCCAGCAGCGAAGGGGTGGAGGGCTCACCCCTCCACTTT CASSEGVEGSPLHF
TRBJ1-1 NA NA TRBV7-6 TGTGCCAGCAGCTTAGAAATCGGTGACACTGAAGCTTTCTTT CASSLEIGDTEAFF
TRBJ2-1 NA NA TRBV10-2 TGCGCCAGCAGGGCCCCCTACAATGAGCAGTTCTTC CASRAPYNEQFF
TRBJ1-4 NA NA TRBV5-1 TGCGCCAGCAGCTTGGCCGGTCTGGGCAGGGTCAATGAAAAACTGTTTTTT CASSLAGLGRVNEKLFF
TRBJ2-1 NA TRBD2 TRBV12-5 TGTGCTAGTGGTCCGACTAGCGGGAGATTAGGTGAGCAGTTCTTC CASGPTSGRLGEQFF
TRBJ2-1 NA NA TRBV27 TGTGCCAGCAGTTTATCGGTACAAGTTCAGCAGTTCTTC CASSLSVQVQQFF
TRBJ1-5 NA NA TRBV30 TGTGCCTGGGGGGGCAGTAGCAATCAGCCCCAGCATTTT CAWGGSSNQPQHF
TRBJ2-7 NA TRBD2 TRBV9 TGTGCCAGCAGCGTAGCCTCTAGCGGGGGGCCGCCCTACGAGCAGTACTTC CASSVASSGGPPYEQYF